The 3 T cell receptor beta chains in this list originate from one sample, sequenced in a study of neurological immune-mediated disorders. Via MiXCR, TCRdb re-called the 5' RACE reads, giving one row per CDR3 protein. The table lists about 120,000 distinct CDR3 sequences, roughly 3.1% of them singletons. Sample: PBMCs. The receptors were gathered from a young woman with multiple sclerosis.

This clonotype was seen at least ten times. The chain recombines TRBV20-1 with TRBJ2-2; maybe TRBD2 (5 bases). Germline CDR1 and CDR2: DFQATT and SNEGSKA (reference sequence). Trimming left V 6 bases short and J 7 bases short, with 18 bases between. This CDR3 has 14 residues. The CDR3 region has the DNA TGCAGTGCCCGGACGGCAGCCGGGGACGGGGAGCTGTTTTTT. Translation gives CSARTAAGDGELFF.

In this sample, this clonotype turned up many times. The chain uses TRBV20-1 and TRBJ1-6; 8 bases match TRBD1. There are 15 residues in the CDR3. V was pared by 4 bases and J by 8 bases, with 10 bases of the junction left unmatched. Germline V lookup: CDR1 DFQATT, CDR2 SNEGSKA (reference sequence). The CDR3 bases are TGCAGTGCTACGCGGGGACAGGTTCGCGATTCACCCCTCCACTTT. It yields the protein CSATRGQVRDSPLHF.

This clonotype was seen ten or more times. This chain joins TRBV20-1 and TRBJ2-7; the match to TRBD1 covers 12 bases. The CDR3 loop spans 14 amino acids. The germline CDR1 and CDR2 sequences are DFQATT and SNEGSKA (reference sequence). The V gene end was trimmed by 3 bases and the J gene end by 4 bases; junction bases not matched to a gene: 4. CDR3 in amino acids: CSARGQGAGYEQYF. The DNA for the CDR3 is TGCAGTGCTAGGGGACAGGGGGCGGGATACGAGCAGTACTTC.